This T cell receptor (beta chain) appears in the sequencing data of a study of regulatory T cells in long-lasting Graves disease (dated by TCRdb to the early 2020s). Concerning the study at large: Patients with newly diagnosed Graves' disease had been on antithyroid drugs for under 3 months. Patients with persistent Graves' disease were compared with patients with newly diagnosed Graves' disease using TCR sequencing and RNA sequencing of peripheral blood. The study was registered as a clinical trial and conducted in China. TCR sequencing covered some 13 persistent and about 20 newly diagnosed Graves' disease patients, 33 samples in total.

V ends up 5 bases short and J 6 bases short, with an unmatched junction base count of 16. The CDR3, cysteine through phenylalanine, is 18 amino acids long. Left in the record is the CDR3 DNA by itself, 54 bases read in frame from the first base. The germline V gene encodes CDR1 SEHNR and CDR2 FQNEAQ (reference sequence). General conclusions and limits of the study: A larger number of public clonotypes was shared among persistent patients (around 2,500) than among newly diagnosed patients (around 970). Lower TCR Shannon entropy and fewer highly expanded clones were observed in persistent Graves' disease patients than in newly diagnosed patients, which suggested clonal expansion. Persistent disease showed preferential use of TRBV28, TRBJ1-2 and TRBJ2-5, whereas newly diagnosed disease favored TRBV20-1 and TRBJ2-1. The authors noted that the small sample size was a limitation that may lower accuracy. Sequencing and analysis were limited to the TCR beta chain. Peripheral blood alone was examined, since thyroid tissue, which constituted the primary lesion, could not be accessed.

Libraries were made using multiplex PCR. Sequencing instrument: Illumina HiSeq 4000. TCR beta libraries were built with iRepertoire HTBI primers and Arm-PCR amplification of CDR3 regions. Before sequencing, the PCR products underwent gel purification. Per the authors' processing: Gene usage analysis of CDR3 amino acid clonotypes relied on the 55 to 80 TRBV and about 15 TRBJ segments identified across samples. COPE and FqMerger were used to merge the filtered high-quality paired reads into contigs. Contigs were aligned with BLAST to IMGT TRBV, TRBD and TRBJ reference genes, and CDR3 was defined per IMGT. Any clonotype with a frequency above 0.1% was counted as a highly expanded clone. Shannon entropy was used to measure repertoire diversity, and the Gini coefficient was used to measure V-J evenness. Clonotypes shared by more than one individual were considered public. The public reads were run again by TCRdb, first through fastp at Q25 and then through MiXCR, and only productive beta chains were kept. A single entry per CDR3 protein holds the most common genes and DNA from its merged rows. Clone size and V and J calls follow TCRdb, not the original study. The sample table holds around 480,000 distinct CDR3 sequences, of which 15% to 20% were seen once. The biggest ten clones account for more than 9% of the sample.

Many counts were recorded for this clonotype. Its antigen target is currently unknown. It has no much larger one-base neighbor in the sample; base qualities were not kept. Read against the paper, the sample's time point label means: newly diagnosed GD, antithyroid drugs for less than 3 months. For both TCR sequencing and RNA sequencing, RNA was extracted from PBMCs in TRIzol. The diagnosis of Graves' disease followed American Thyroid Association guidelines. The patients came from an endocrinology department in Xi'an, China. Each patient gave 9 to 10 milliliters of peripheral blood, collected in an EDTA anticoagulant tube. PBMCs were isolated by Ficoll Paque Plus density gradient separation without further T cell sorting. An Agilent 2100 Bioanalyzer and agarose gel were used to assess RNA quality, and a NanoDrop 2000 was used to measure RNA concentration. These same records also appear under a second study, on T cells in Graves' hyperthyroidism and ophthalmopathy. The second study, in turn, reports: A patient counted as having stable Graves' hyperthyroidism if no progression to ophthalmopathy occurred over 18 months of follow-up. The hyperthyroidism patients were between 18 and 65 years old and newly diagnosed, with a disease duration of less than 2 months. The study excluded patients with uncontrolled infections, other autoimmune diseases, pregnancy or lactation. Diagnoses relied on clinical symptoms, serum thyroxine and TRAb, thyroid ultrasound and orbital computed tomography. For the first round of RT-PCR on the TCR CDR3, the HTBI primer set was used together with the Qiagen OneStep RT-PCR kit. Most expanded thyroid clonotypes (frequency above 0.001) were also detected in blood, a finding suggesting that blood repertoires may reflect thyroid immune responses. Ophthalmopathy was separated from stable hyperthyroidism by a 13 V-J signature model, with roughly 88% sensitivity and approximately 81% specificity obtained in cross-validation and 80%/75% obtained in testing. In validation, the model predicted progression to ophthalmopathy a median of 6.5 months before onset, with around 70% sensitivity and just under 75% specificity. TCR V-J signatures able to tell the groups apart were searched for in a discovery cohort of 95 to 100 patients, of whom about 40 had Graves' ophthalmopathy and roughly 57 had stable Graves' hyperthyroidism. Prospective prediction of ophthalmopathy was tested in an independent validation cohort consisting of 18 hyperthyroidism patients and some 16 patients who later progressed to ophthalmopathy. The approximately 98 discovery patients were randomly divided into training and test sets at a 7:3 ratio. In addition, the study compared T-cell repertoires in thyroid tissue and in blood from roughly 6 Graves' hyperthyroidism patients. Following sampling, methimazole starting at 30 mg daily was given to hyperthyroidism patients, and high-dose intravenous methylprednisolone was given to ophthalmopathy patients. The libraries were constructed in a second round of multiplex PCR and then size-selected and purified. Sequencing of the libraries was done on an Illumina HiSeq2000 using paired-end 100 bp reads. SOAPnuke was used to process the raw data, with reads discarded if the reads contained adapters or uncalled bases, had a mean Phred below 15, or lacked an exact constant-primer or identifier match. COPE v1.2.5 was used to merge the high-quality paired reads, and each unique nucleotide sequence was defined as a clonotype. MiTCR v1.1 was used to align clonotypes to the IMGT TRBV, TRBD and TRBJ reference segments. The analysis was restricted to V-J combinations with a frequency above 0.0001, which together covered 99% to 99.2% of the repertoires. The TCS score was defined as the ratio of F50 (clonal expansion) to E x V (chaos), calculated using BLOSUM62-based TCRdist between CDR3 peptides within each V-J. Welch's t-statistics and random forest reduced 500 to 550 V-J features to about 12, which were used in a naive Bayes classifier (R e1071). No statistical method was used to set the sample size in advance, and investigators knew the group allocation. The paper reports TCR Vbeta CDR3 sequencing of 140 or so peripheral blood samples: some 41 ophthalmopathy, roughly 74 hyperthyroidism and approximately 17 progressor patients.

This clonotype originated in a man aged 35-49 years with Graves disease. Donor details come from another sample of the same person, matched by shared clones. The input for sequencing was peripheral blood mononuclear cells (PBMCs), taken at new diagnosis, from a patient treated with antithyroid drugs. The rearranged chain carries TRBV7-9 and TRBJ2-3, with 11 bases aligning to TRBD2. The DNA sequence reads TGTGCCAGCAGCCCCACTAGCGGGAGAACGAGGGGGGAGGATACGCAGTATTTT. This gives the protein CASSPTSGRTRGEDTQYF.